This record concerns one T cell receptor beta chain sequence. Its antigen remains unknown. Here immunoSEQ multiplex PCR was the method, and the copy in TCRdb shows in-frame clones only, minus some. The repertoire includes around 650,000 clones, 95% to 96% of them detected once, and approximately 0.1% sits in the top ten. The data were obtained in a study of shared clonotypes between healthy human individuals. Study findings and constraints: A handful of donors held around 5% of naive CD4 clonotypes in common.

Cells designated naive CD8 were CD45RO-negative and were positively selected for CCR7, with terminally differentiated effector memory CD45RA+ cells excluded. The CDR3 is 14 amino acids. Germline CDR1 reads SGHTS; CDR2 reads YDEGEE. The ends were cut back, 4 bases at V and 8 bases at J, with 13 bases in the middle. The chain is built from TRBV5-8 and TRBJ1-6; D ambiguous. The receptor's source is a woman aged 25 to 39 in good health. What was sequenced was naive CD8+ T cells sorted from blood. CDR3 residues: CASSRAAGYSPLHF. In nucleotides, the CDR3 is TGTGCCAGCAGCCGAGCGGCAGGCTATTCACCCCTCCACTTT.